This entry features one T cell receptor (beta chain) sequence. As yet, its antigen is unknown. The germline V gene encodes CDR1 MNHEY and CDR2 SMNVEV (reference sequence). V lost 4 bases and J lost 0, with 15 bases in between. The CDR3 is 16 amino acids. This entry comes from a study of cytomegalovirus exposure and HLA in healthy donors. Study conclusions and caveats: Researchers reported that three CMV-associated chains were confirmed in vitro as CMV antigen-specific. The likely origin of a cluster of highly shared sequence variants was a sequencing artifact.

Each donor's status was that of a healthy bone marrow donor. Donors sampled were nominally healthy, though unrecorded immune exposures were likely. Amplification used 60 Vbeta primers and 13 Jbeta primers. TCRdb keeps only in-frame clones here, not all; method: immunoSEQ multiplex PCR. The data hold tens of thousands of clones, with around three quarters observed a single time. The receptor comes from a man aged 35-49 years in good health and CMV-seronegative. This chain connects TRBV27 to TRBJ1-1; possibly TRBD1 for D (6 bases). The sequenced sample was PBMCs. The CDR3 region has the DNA TGTGCCAGCAGTTATAGGGGGACGTCCTTGAACACTGAAGCTTTCTTT. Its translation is CASSYRGTSLNTEAFF.